This TCR beta chain is drawn from a study of blood T cells in healthy people across ages (dated by TCRdb to the mid-2010s). Regarding the complete study: In model experiments, template switching captured about one uniquely barcoded TCR beta cDNA molecule for every two T cells. Age-related changes in TCR beta repertoire diversity were measured in the study by deep sequencing normalized with unique cDNA molecular identifiers. Four age groups were formed from the donors: young (average roughly 16 years), middle-aged (roughly 38), aged (approximately 60) and long-lived (about 80). To avoid experimental bias, donors of different ages were randomly spread across the sequencing lanes. The study analyzed two additional independent replicas of 1 million unique cDNA reads from the same blood draw for two donors, one aged 18 to 29 and one aged 80 or older. Study-wide conclusions, independent of this receptor: Bulk unsorted PBMC profiling prevented conclusive comparison of naive and antigen-experienced compartments. Observed TCR beta diversity correlated strongly with the percentage of naive T cells measured by flow cytometry. Compared with the aged group, the long-lived group had more naive CD4+ T cells, fewer expanded clones and increased TCR diversity, suggesting age selection. As age increased, observed TCR beta diversity per million T cells dropped in a roughly linear way, and a significant reduction was already evident by age approximately 40. Because the CMV infection status of the donors was unknown, age-related changes in expanded clonotypes may potentially have been confounded. Estimates of total diversity from one million sequenced T cells were regarded as lower bounds and underestimates.

The roughly 39 donors, aged about 6 to 100 years, were systemically healthy Caucasian individuals from Russia. Each donor gave roughly 11 milliliters of peripheral blood, drawn into EDTA-treated Vacutainer tubes. PBMCs were isolated by Ficoll-Paque density-gradient centrifugation, with at least 6 million obtained per sample. Trizol reagent was used to extract total RNA from the PBMCs, yielding at least 6 micrograms per sample. For every donor, flow cytometry on a PBMC aliquot measured the percentage of naive CD45RAhigh/CD27high T cells. The library relied on 5' RACE. Sequencer: Illumina HiSeq 2500. A second PCR of roughly 7 to 11 cycles was performed with a sample-barcoded 5' primer and a J-beta primer mix. A unique molecular identifier was introduced onto each TCR beta cDNA molecule by a template-switch 5' adaptor carrying 12 random nucleotides. Each sample yielded at least 3 million CDR3-containing paired-end reads. The Mint cDNA synthesis kit, primed by a TRBC-specific oligonucleotide, was used to synthesize first-strand cDNA from all RNA. Following uracil-DNA glycosylase treatment, a first 18-cycle PCR with universal primers M1SS and BC2_uni_R was performed on all cDNA. In the original analysis: Normalization of each sample was performed by random selection of 1 million high-quality reads, each carrying a distinct molecular identifier. Instead of being binned into consensus sequences, reads that shared molecular identifiers were thrown out. MiTCR, run with a Q25 quality threshold and the strictest error-elimination algorithm, handled CDR3 identification, clonotype clustering and error correction. A nonparametric unseen species model with Euler transformation was used to estimate lower-bound total TCR beta diversity. In-frame beta chains were kept once TCRdb had trimmed the public reads at Q25 with fastp and called clones with MiXCR. Every entry covers one CDR3 protein and lists the most common genes and DNA from its rows. The V and J calls were determined by TCRdb, not by the authors. This sample has roughly 930,000 distinct CDR3 sequences in its table, and about 44% of those were observed once. Together, the top ten hold about an eighth of the sample.

V is pruned by 1 base and J by 2 bases, leaving 4 bases of the junction without a gene match. From the cysteine up to the phenylalanine, the CDR3 has a length of 15 residues. The retained sequence is limited to the CDR3, 45 bases, with the frame set at the first base. From the germline V gene, CDR1 is MGHRA and CDR2 is YSYEKL. Comments on this clonotype: Its antigen has not been determined. No much larger clone is present one base from it, and per-base qualities are unavailable.

The sequenced material came from blood. The chain is made from TRBV4-1 and TRBJ2-5, with TRBD1 matching 7 junction bases. The sequence was collected from a man aged 25 to 45 in good health. The sequence in DNA is TGCGCCAGCAGCCAAGCGCCGGGACAGCAAGAGACCCAGTACTTC. This codes for CASSQAPGQQETQYF.